A selection of T cell receptor beta chains follows, all from one sample in a study of blood T cell repertoires in COVID-19. Sequencing was performed with immunoSEQ multiplex PCR; in TCRdb, only in-frame clones are kept and a portion is missing. The sample has 75,000 to 85,000 clones, 75% to 90% seen once. Sequencing was performed on peripheral blood. All receptors derive from a human donor in a cohort sampled during active COVID-19. CDR3s include the opening cysteine and the closing phenylalanine or tryptophan. The D gene is left open where the match is weak. Only some rows state a clone size, as once, few, many or a class for expanded clones.

CDR3aa | CDR3nt | abundance | j_gene | v_gene | d_gene
CASRSGHLNTGELFF | TGTGCCAGCCGTAGCGGACACTTGAACACCGGGGAGCTGTTTTTT | . | TRBJ2-2 | TRBV27 | .
CASSIVGRESGYTF | TGTGCCAGTAGTATAGTTGGCAGGGAATCTGGCTACACCTTC | . | TRBJ1-2 | TRBV19 | .
CASSPSNEKLFF | TGTGCCAGCTCACCATCAAATGAAAAACTGTTTTTT | . | TRBJ1-4 | TRBV18 | .
CASSTIGGDSGTEAFF | TGTGCCAGCAGCACAATCGGAGGGGACTCGGGAACTGAAGCTTTCTTT | . | TRBJ1-1 | TRBV7-3 | .
CSASRSGGRETQYF | TGCAGTGCTAGTAGGTCGGGGGGCCGGGAGACCCAGTACTTC | . | TRBJ2-5 | TRBV20-1 | .
CAWSVQGNQPQHF | TGTGCCTGGAGTGTCCAGGGCAATCAGCCCCAGCATTTT | . | TRBJ1-5 | TRBV30 | .
CATSRGGIQGAAIYF | TGTGCCACCAGCAGAGGAGGGATTCAGGGGGCGGCCATATATTTT | . | TRBJ1-3 | TRBV15 | TRBD1
CASSQGDWDSHKLFF | TGTGCCAGCAGCCAGGGTGATTGGGACAGCCACAAACTGTTTTTT | once | TRBJ1-4 | TRBV4-2 | TRBD1
CATSDLNAGGPVLEQFF | TGTGCCACCAGTGATTTGAACGCGGGGGGGCCTGTACTTGAGCAGTTCTTC | once | TRBJ2-1 | TRBV24-1 | TRBD2
CASSVRSGANVLTF | TGTGCCAGCAGCGTTCGCTCTGGGGCCAACGTCCTGACTTTC | . | TRBJ2-6 | TRBV9 | .
CASSSRDRGTDTQYF | TGTGCCAGCAGTTCCCGGGACAGGGGGACAGATACGCAGTATTTT | . | TRBJ2-3 | TRBV6-5 | TRBD1
CASSQVSGTGIGVLFF | TGTGCCAGCAGCCAAGTTAGTGGTACGGGTATAGGCGTGCTGTTTTTT | . | TRBJ2-2 | TRBV3-1/TRBV3-2 | .
CASTLQGGGGYEQYF | TGTGCCAGTACCCTGCAAGGCGGGGGGGGCTACGAGCAGTACTTC | . | TRBJ2-7 | TRBV19 | TRBD2
CASGRQGNHEQYF | TGCGCCAGCGGCAGACAGGGGAATCACGAGCAGTACTTC | . | TRBJ2-7 | TRBV5-1 | TRBD1
CASSPRGTVMNTEAFF | TGTGCCAGCAGCCCAAGGGGAACAGTCATGAACACTGAAGCTTTCTTT | few | TRBJ1-1 | TRBV7-2 | .
CASRRQGYNEQFF | TGTGCCAGCAGGAGGCAGGGCTACAATGAGCAGTTCTTC | . | TRBJ2-1 | TRBV28 | .
CASSQDRGIYNEQFF | TGTGCCAGCAGCCAAGACAGGGGGATCTACAATGAGCAGTTCTTC | once | TRBJ2-1 | TRBV14 | TRBD1
CASSPHREYPYEQYF | TGCGCCAGCAGCCCTCACAGGGAATACCCCTACGAGCAGTACTTC | . | TRBJ2-7 | TRBV5-1 | .
CASSQSSYYTF | TGTGCCAGCAGCCAATCATCCTACTACACCTTC | many | TRBJ1-2 | TRBV16 | .
CASKSGVYTGELFF | TGTGCCAGCAAATCGGGGGTATACACCGGGGAGCTGTTTTTT | . | TRBJ2-2 | TRBV5-6 | .
CATSTGQGDSYGYTF | TGTGCCACCAGCACAGGACAGGGAGATTCCTATGGCTACACCTTC | . | TRBJ1-2 | TRBV15 | TRBD1